This T cell receptor (beta chain) was documented in a study of blood T cell repertoires in COVID-19. Per germline, CDR1 SGHVS and CDR2 FQNEAQ. V was pared by 4 bases and J by 1 base, with 10 bases between. CDR3 length: 14 amino acids. Per the study methods: Estimation of nucleated cell counts relied on the amplification of reference gene primers. The assay was immunoSEQ multiplex PCR, and TCRdb's table has in-frame clones only and misses some. V, J and clone size are those of that table, while D and trimming were read from the DNA. This table holds 250,000 to 400,000 clones, 90% found once. Sequencing input: peripheral blood. The source is a young woman with COVID-19, enrolled during active disease. The gene calls are TRBV7-8 and TRBJ2-5; a possible D gene is TRBD1 (5 bases). DNA of the CDR3: TGTGCCAGCAGCTCAAGACAGTTCCAAGAGACCCAGTACTTC. Amino acids: CASSSRQFQETQYF.